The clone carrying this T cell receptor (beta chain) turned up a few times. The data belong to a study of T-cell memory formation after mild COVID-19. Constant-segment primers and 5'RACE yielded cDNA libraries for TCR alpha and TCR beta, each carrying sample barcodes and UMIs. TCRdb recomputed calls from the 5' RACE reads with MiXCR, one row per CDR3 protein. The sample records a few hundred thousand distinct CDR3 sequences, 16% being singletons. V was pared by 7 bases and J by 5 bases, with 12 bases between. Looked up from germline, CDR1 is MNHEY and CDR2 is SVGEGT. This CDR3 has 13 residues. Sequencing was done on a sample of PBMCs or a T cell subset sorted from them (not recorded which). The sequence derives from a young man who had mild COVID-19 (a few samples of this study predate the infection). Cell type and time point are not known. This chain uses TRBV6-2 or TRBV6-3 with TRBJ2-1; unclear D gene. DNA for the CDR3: TGTGCCAGCACCCAGTTTCGCAACAATGAGCAGTTCTTC. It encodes CASTQFRNNEQFF.